These 30 T cell receptor beta chains were all obtained from the same sample, sequenced in a study of cytomegalovirus exposure and HLA in healthy donors (dated by TCRdb to 2015 to 2018). Libraries were constructed by the immunoSEQ multiplex PCR assay. For the multiplex PCR, a mixture combining 60 forward primers for TCR Vbeta segments and 13 reverse primers for TCR Jbeta segments was used. This is the immuneACCESS table as TCRdb keeps it, with only in-frame sequences that have V and J called. A part of the clones is gone; compared with another copy, unresolved V genes explain less than half, and the rest is unexplained. The sample records around 220,000 clones, approximately 83% of which are singletons. The ten most abundant clones make up roughly 1.5% of the sample. The sequencing sample was made of PBMCs. The source of these receptors is a girl aged 10 to 17 in good health and CMV-seronegative.

The gene calls are TRBV30 and TRBJ2-1; 11 nucleotides match TRBD2. Germline V CDR1 and CDR2: GTSNPN, SVGIG (reference sequence). This CDR3 comprises 14 residues. V lost 3 bases and J lost 8; bases outside the gene matches: 6. CDR3 loop: CAWSPSGGRDEQFF. The CDR3 DNA follows: TGTGCCTGGAGCCCTAGCGGGGGGCGCGATGAGCAGTTCTTC. Full variable domain (remainder filled in from reference TRBV30 and TRBJ2-1): SQTIHQWPATLVQPVGSPLSLECTVEGTSNPNLYWYRQAAGRGLQLLFYSVGIGQISSEVPQNLSASRPQDRQFILSSKKLLLSDSGFYLCAWSPSGGRDEQFFGPGTRLTVL.

The chain links TRBV7-9 to TRBJ2-5, with D possibly TRBD1 on 5 matching bases. Germline CDR1 SEHNR, CDR2 FQNEAQ (reference sequence). The CDR3 totals 14 residues. V was trimmed by 4 bases and J by 1 base, leaving 10 bases between them. The CDR3 protein is CASSWSRAQETQYF. The CDR3 DNA is TGTGCCAGCAGCTGGTCCAGGGCCCAAGAGACCCAGTACTTC.

The CDR3 loop reads CASSRGTSGEKLFF. The CDR3 region has the DNA TGTGCCAGCAGCCGAGGGACTAGTGGGGAAAAACTGTTTTTT. The gene calls are TRBV11-1 and TRBJ1-4; D possibly corresponds to TRBD1 (5 bases). Trimming removed 5 bases from V and 8 bases from J, with 15 bases in between. The CDR3 sequence is 14 residues long. The germline CDR1 and CDR2 sequences are SGHAT and FQDESV (reference sequence).

The V and J genes are TRBV6-5 and TRBJ2-1; D might be TRBD1 (6 bases). There are 13 residues in the CDR3. V gave up 8 bases and J gave up 7 bases, with 15 bases separating them. Germline values: CDR1 MNHEY, CDR2 SVGAGI. In DNA, the CDR3 is TGTGCCAGCGCCAGGGGATACGAGAATGAGCAGTTCTTC. This sequence encodes CASARGYENEQFF.

This chain uses TRBV5-1 with TRBJ1-2; tentatively, D is TRBD1 (6 bases). V lost 0 bases to trimming and J lost 0 bases, with 21 bases between them. The CDR3 is made up of 19 amino acids. The germline V gene has CDR1 SGHRS and CDR2 YFSETQ. In nucleotides, the CDR3 is TGCGCCAGCAGCTTGGGGTGGACAGCTTCGCTGGAGACTAACTATGGCTACACCTTC. As protein: CASSLGWTASLETNYGYTF.

The chain links TRBV18 to TRBJ2-1, with a tentative D call TRBD1 (6 bases). Germline CDR1 and CDR2: KGHSH and LQKENI. This CDR3 has 17 residues. The V end was cut by 2 bases, the J end by 3 bases, with 17 bases between. This CDR3 is CASSPYTGLGFYNEQFF. CDR3 bases: TGTGCCAGCTCACCATACACAGGGCTGGGTTTCTACAATGAGCAGTTCTTC.

This chain joins TRBV5-1 and TRBJ2-7; 7 positions match TRBD2. The junction had 7 bases not matched to a gene; V was cut back by 4 bases and J by 0 bases. This CDR3 has 15 residues. Germline V gene sequence: CDR1 SGHRS, CDR2 YFSETQ. The CDR3 sequence is CASSLTSVSSYEQYF. The DNA of the CDR3 is TGCGCCAGCAGCCTAACTAGCGTAAGCTCCTACGAGCAGTACTTC. The whole variable domain, filled in from reference TRBV5-1 and TRBJ2-7, reads KAGVTQTPRYLIKTRGQQVTLSCSPISGHRSVSWYQQTPGQGLQFLFEYFSETQRNKGNFPGRFSGRQFSNSRSEMNVSTLELGDSALYLCASSLTSVSSYEQYFGPGTRLTVT.

CDR3: CASKRSEVDNEQFF. CDR3 nucleotide sequence: TGTGCCAGCAAGAGGAGCGAAGTAGACAATGAGCAGTTCTTC. The chain joins TRBV11-2 to TRBJ2-1; D is ambiguous. Germline assignment: CDR1 SGHAT and CDR2 FQNNGV. The V end lost 7 bases, the J end lost 5 bases, and 15 bases lay between the germline ends. The CDR3 covers 14 residues.

The rearrangement uses TRBV29-1 and TRBJ2-7, with 7 bases aligning to TRBD2. The V gene end was trimmed by 4 bases and the J gene end by 5 bases; junction bases not matched to a gene: 11. This CDR3 spans 14 amino acids. CDR1 and CDR2 from the germline V gene are SQVTM and ANQGSEA. CDR3 nucleotide sequence: TGCAGCGTTGGGTCCAGGGAGGGTATCCACGAGCAGTACTTC. Amino acids: CSVGSREGIHEQYF.

This chain joins TRBV6-5 and TRBJ1-1; TRBD1 is a possible D gene (6 bases). V lost 6 bases and J lost 6, with 17 bases in between. Germline-derived CDR1 and CDR2 are MNHEY and SVGAGI. The CDR3 is made up of 14 amino acids. The CDR3 DNA is TGTGCCAGCAGACGAACAGGGTTGGGTCCTGAAGCTTTCTTT. As protein: CASRRTGLGPEAFF.

This clone was counted between two and nine times. In nucleotides, the CDR3 is TGTGCCAGCAGCCTGACAGGGCTCACTGAAGCTTTCTTT. Its translation: CASSLTGLTEAFF. The V and J genes are TRBV2 and TRBJ1-1; 7 bases match TRBD1. This CDR3 is built from 13 residues. From germline, CDR1 is SNHLY and CDR2 FYNNEI. Germline trimming cut 6 bases from V and 4 bases from J; bases unmatched to any gene: 5.

The V call is TRBV4-2, the J call TRBJ2-2; TRBD2 matches at 10 bases. Germline V CDR1 and CDR2: LGHNA, YNFKEQ. The trim removed 4 bases at V and 7 bases at J, leaving 9 bases unmatched. The CDR3 contains 16 residues. CDR3 loop: CASSLFLAGANGELFF. CDR3 DNA sequence: TGTGCCAGCAGCCTATTCCTAGCGGGAGCGAACGGGGAGCTGTTTTTT.

This clone was seen only once. The chain combines TRBV19 with TRBJ2-7, with 8 bases fitting TRBD1. The CDR3 loop spans 15 amino acids. Per germline, CDR1 LNHDA and CDR2 SQIVND (reference sequence). V trimming: 5 bases; J trimming: 2 bases; junction bases outside the gene matches: 8. The CDR3: CASSLDRGETYEQYF. The DNA of the CDR3 is TGTGCCAGTAGTCTCGACAGGGGAGAAACCTACGAGCAGTACTTC.

The chain carries TRBV5-1 and TRBJ1-1; tentative D call: TRBD1 (5 bases). Deletions cut 0 bases from V and 11 bases from J, with 8 bases between. This CDR3 is built from 11 residues. Germline V gene lookup returns CDR1 SGHRS and CDR2 YFSETQ. CDR3 DNA sequence: TGCGCCAGCAGCTTGGGCCGGGGGGCTTTCTTT. Protein sequence: CASSLGRGAFF.

The rearrangement joins TRBV29-1 to TRBJ1-1; TRBD1 agrees at 10 bases. With 5 bases clipped from V and 3 bases from J, the junction kept 6 bases outside the gene matches. Germline values: CDR1 SQVTM, CDR2 ANQGSEA. There are 14 residues in the CDR3. CDR3 amino acids: CSVSRGQGDTEAFF. The DNA for the CDR3 is TGCAGCGTTTCCCGCGGACAGGGGGACACTGAAGCTTTCTTT.

V is TRBV25-1 and J is TRBJ1-1; 8 bases fit TRBD1. The CDR3 extends over 14 amino acids. Unmatched junction bases numbered 8, after V lost 7 bases and J lost 4 bases. CDR1 and CDR2 (germline): MGHDK, SYGVNS. Here the CDR3 reads CASTGGLSSTEAFF. CDR3 sequence (DNA): TGTGCCAGCACAGGGGGCCTATCTTCCACTGAAGCTTTCTTT.

This clone appeared a few times. This chain joins TRBV4-1 and TRBJ2-2; 11 bases align to TRBD1. CDR3 length: 16 amino acids. Per germline, CDR1 MGHRA and CDR2 YSYEKL. V was clipped by 4 bases and J by 6 bases; unmatched bases: 7. CDR3: CASSPRGGQGAGELFF. The CDR3 nucleotides read TGCGCCAGCAGCCCGAGGGGGGGACAGGGGGCCGGGGAGCTGTTTTTT.

The table lists this clone with a count of one. The rearrangement uses TRBV2 and TRBJ1-2; D ambiguous. The CDR3 sequence is 11 residues long. Trimming removed 4 bases from V and 8 bases from J, with 8 bases in between. Looked up from germline, CDR1 is SNHLY and CDR2 is FYNNEI. Here the CDR3 DNA reads TGTGCCAGCAGTGTTCCGGGGGGCTACACCTTC. Translating gives CASSVPGGYTF. The full variable domain, completed using reference TRBV2 and TRBJ1-2, is EPEVTQTPSHQVTQMGQEVILRCVPISNHLYFYWYRQILGQKVEFLVSFYNNEISEKSEIFDDQFSVERPDGSNFTLKIRSTKLEDSAMYFCASSVPGGYTFGSGTRLTVV.

The chain employs TRBV6-5 and TRBJ1-5; 7 positions match TRBD1. CDR1 and CDR2 from the germline V gene are MNHEY and SVGAGI. There are 14 residues in the CDR3. V dropped 5 bases and J dropped 2; count of bases not matched to a gene: 3. The CDR3 spells CASSRQGGNQPQHF. For the CDR3, the DNA is TGTGCCAGCAGTAGACAGGGAGGCAATCAGCCCCAGCATTTT.

The V and J genes are TRBV6-5 and TRBJ1-1; unclear D gene. The length of the CDR3 is 15 residues. Germline CDR1 MNHEY, CDR2 SVGAGI. V lost 2 bases and J lost 3, with 13 bases in between. DNA of the CDR3: TGTGCCAGCAGTTACAAGAGGGCGCAGCACACTGAAGCTTTCTTT. It specifies CASSYKRAQHTEAFF.

This clone was counted between two and nine times. V usage is TRBV14 and J usage is TRBJ2-3; TRBD2 agrees at 9 bases. The CDR3 has 15 residues. Germline trimming cut 6 bases from V and 0 bases from J; bases unmatched to any gene: 4. CDR1 is SGHDN, CDR2 FVKESK, per germline. CDR3 amino acids: CASSRTSGSTDTQYF. DNA for the CDR3: TGTGCCAGCAGTCGTACTAGCGGGAGCACAGATACGCAGTATTTT.

This clone was detected only a few times. The chain is built from TRBV7-2 and TRBJ1-4; D unresolved. The CDR3 covers 15 residues. V was clipped by 0 bases and J by 8 bases, with 13 bases between them. The V gene's germline CDR1 is SGHTA and CDR2 FQGNSA. Here the CDR3 reads CASSLASSPTEKLFF. CDR3 coding DNA: TGTGCCAGCAGCTTAGCTAGTAGCCCAACCGAAAAACTGTTTTTT.

This sequence joins TRBV29-1 and TRBJ2-7; D may be TRBD1 (5 bases). Germline V gives CDR1 SQVTM, CDR2 ANQGSEA. This CDR3 comprises 13 residues. With 2 bases removed from V and 1 base from J, the gap between germline ends came to 9 bases. In DNA, the CDR3 is TGCAGCGTTGAATCGGACATATCCTACGAGCAGTACTTC. This gives the protein CSVESDISYEQYF.

The chain joins TRBV18 to TRBJ1-2, with no clear D. Germline V gives CDR1 KGHSH, CDR2 LQKENI. V lost 5 bases and J lost 4, with 11 bases in between. The CDR3 totals 13 residues. DNA of the CDR3: TGTGCCAGCTCAGAAAGCGGCTCCTATGGCTACACCTTC. It is translated as CASSESGSYGYTF.

V is TRBV28 and J is TRBJ1-4; 8 bases match TRBD1. The CDR3 has 14 residues. CDR1 is MDHEN and CDR2 is SYDVKM in the germline V gene. V was clipped by 6 bases and J by 8 bases; unmatched bases: 8. CDR3 residues: CASRLQGAGEKLFF. The CDR3 coding sequence is TGTGCCAGCAGGCTCCAGGGGGCGGGCGAAAAACTGTTTTTT.

The genes are TRBV7-9 and TRBJ2-1; D may be TRBD2 (5 bases). This CDR3 is built from 16 residues. CDR1 and CDR2 (germline): SEHNR, FQNEAQ (reference sequence). V was cut by 1 base and J by 7 bases, with 17 bases left in between. CDR3 in DNA: TGTGCCAGCAGCTTAGTTCATGGTAGCGCGTATAATGAGCAGTTCTTC. It specifies CASSLVHGSAYNEQFF.

V is TRBV7-2 and J is TRBJ2-7, with 9 positions matching TRBD1. With V trimmed by 7 bases and J by 4 bases, 5 bases remained unmatched. This CDR3 region has 13 residues. Germline V gene data show CDR1 as SGHTA and CDR2 as FQGNSA. The CDR3: CASMGQGSYEQYF. CDR3 DNA: TGTGCCAGCATGGGACAGGGATCGTACGAGCAGTACTTC.

The chain is built from TRBV27 and TRBJ1-2, with 7 bases aligning to TRBD1. Germline V CDR1 and CDR2: MNHEY, SMNVEV (reference sequence). The V gene end was trimmed by 6 bases and the J gene end by 2 bases; junction bases not matched to a gene: 3. The length of the CDR3 is 13 residues. Here the CDR3 reads CASRTTGNYGYTF. The CDR3 nucleotides read TGTGCCAGCAGGACGACAGGGAACTATGGCTACACCTTC.

The J gene is TRBJ2-1, the V gene TRBV11-2; 8 positions match TRBD2. The CDR3 covers 16 residues. The V segment lost 1 base and the J segment 9 bases; nucleotides outside the gene matches: 11. Germline V lookup: CDR1 SGHAT, CDR2 FQNNGV. The CDR3 reads CASSLGGTSQSAEQFF. The CDR3 DNA reads as TGTGCCAGCAGCTTAGGAGGGACTAGTCAGTCCGCTGAGCAGTTCTTC.

The chain has TRBV5-1 and TRBJ1-6; 10 nucleotides match TRBD1. Per germline, CDR1 SGHRS and CDR2 YFSETQ. This CDR3 is built from 14 residues. V shed 4 bases and J 8 bases; nucleotides not matched to a gene: 3. CDR3 protein: CASSPGQGDSPLHF. The CDR3 region has the DNA TGCGCCAGCAGCCCCGGACAGGGGGATTCACCCCTCCACTTT. Using reference TRBV5-1 and TRBJ1-6 for the parts outside the CDR3, the full variable domain is KAGVTQTPRYLIKTRGQQVTLSCSPISGHRSVSWYQQTPGQGLQFLFEYFSETQRNKGNFPGRFSGRQFSNSRSEMNVSTLELGDSALYLCASSPGQGDSPLHFGNGTRLTVT.